One and the same sample provided the 18 T cell receptor beta chains below, sequenced in a study of blood T cells in healthy people across ages. Primers used in a second PCR of about 6 to 11 cycles were a sample-barcoded 5' primer and a J-beta primer mix. Each CDR3 protein gets one entry after TCRdb re-called the 5' RACE reads with MiXCR. This sample has roughly 1.9 million distinct CDR3 sequences; about 39% occur once, and the top ten carry 20% to 25%. Source material: blood. These receptor sequences come from a human donor in good health.

This clonotype was observed many times. The V gene is TRBV9, the J gene TRBJ2-2; TRBD1 might be the D (5 bases). Per germline, CDR1 SGDLS and CDR2 YYNGEE. CDR3 size: 14 residues. The V end was cut by 2 bases, the J end by 1 base, with 6 bases between. Here the CDR3 DNA reads TGTGCCAGCAGCGTCCAGGGGAACACCGGGGAGCTGTTTTTT. This encodes CASSVQGNTGELFF.

This chain joins TRBV6-5 and TRBJ2-3, with 7 bases identical to TRBD1. From germline, CDR1 is MNHEY and CDR2 SVGAGI. This CDR3 region has 14 residues. V was clipped by 10 bases and J by 8 bases; unmatched bases: 15. This CDR3 reads CATTDPTGHSTQYF. CDR3 in DNA: TGTGCCACCACCGACCCGACAGGGCATAGTACGCAGTATTTT.

CDR3 DNA sequence: TGTGCCATCAGTGAGATGACAGGGGGAAAAGAGACCCAGTACTTC. Encoded protein: CAISEMTGGKETQYF. V and J are TRBV10-3 and TRBJ2-5; 9 nucleotides match TRBD1. Germline assignment: CDR1 ENHRY and CDR2 SYGVKD. The CDR3 length is 15 residues. J lost 3 bases, V lost 2 bases, and 4 bases had no gene match.

This clonotype has more than one count but fewer than ten. This chain connects TRBV20-1 to TRBJ2-1, with 9 bases fitting TRBD2. Trimming took 1 base from V and 7 from J; bases not matched to a gene: 8. The CDR3 is made up of 15 amino acids. From germline, CDR1 is DFQATT and CDR2 SNEGSKA (reference sequence). DNA of the CDR3: TGCAGTGCTAGAGTCGCGGGGGGGCCGGTTAATGAGCAGTTCTTC. As protein: CSARVAGGPVNEQFF.

The chain couples TRBV3-1 to TRBJ1-5, with a weak D call TRBD1 (5 bases). Trimming left V 4 bases short and J 7 bases short, with 20 bases between. Germline CDR1 is LGHDT and CDR2 is YNNKEL (reference sequence). The CDR3 is 16 residues long. The CDR3 coding sequence is TGTGCCAGCAGCCTGTCCCAGCAGGGAAGAATGCAGCCCCAGCATTTT. Translation: CASSLSQQGRMQPQHF. The variable domain in full, completed from reference TRBV3-1 and TRBJ1-5, reads DTAVSQTPKYLVTQMGNDKSIKCEQNLGHDTMYWYKQDSKKFLKIMFSYNNKELIINETVPNRFSPKSPDKAHLNLHINSLELGDSAVYFCASSLSQQGRMQPQHFGDGTRLSIL.

This clonotype was seen only a few times. This chain joins TRBV20-1 and TRBJ2-7, with a tentative D call TRBD2 (7 bases). From germline, CDR1 is DFQATT and CDR2 SNEGSKA (reference sequence). This CDR3 has 13 amino acids. The V and J ends lost 5 bases and 7 bases respectively, with 18 bases between them. For the CDR3, the DNA is TGCAGTGCTTACCGGGGGGCGGTGGATGAGCAGTACTTC. Its translation: CSAYRGAVDEQYF.

With respect to this clonotype: The junction departs from the called germline gene at one end, perhaps through a read error. The rearrangement links TRBV29-1 to TRBJ2-5; D is possibly TRBD1 (5 bases). In germline, CDR1 is SQVTM, CDR2 ANQGSEA. This CDR3 is built from 12 residues. DNA for the CDR3: TGCGGCGTCTGGGGCCATGGGGAGACCCAGTACTTC. It yields the protein CGVWGHGETQYF.

The chain recombines TRBV12-3 or TRBV12-4 with TRBJ1-2; no clear D. The CDR3 is made up of 15 amino acids. V dropped 1 base and J dropped 6 bases, with 15 bases sitting between them. This chain's CDR3 is CASSLGGSNYDGYTF. In DNA, the CDR3 is TGTGCCAGCAGTTTAGGAGGGAGTAACTATGATGGCTACACCTTC.

This chain connects TRBV5-6 to TRBJ2-4; D is possibly TRBD1 or TRBD2 (6 bases each). Trimming stripped 1 base from V and 7 bases from J, with 12 bases between. CDR1 and CDR2 from the germline V gene are SGHDT and YYEEEE. The CDR3 is 14 amino acids. CDR3 coding DNA: TGTGCCAGCAGCTTGACAGGGAGGCGGAACATTCAGTACTTC. This sequence encodes CASSLTGRRNIQYF. Complete variable domain (other parts from reference TRBV5-6 and TRBJ2-4): DAGVTQSPTHLIKTRGQQVTLRCSPKSGHDTVSWYQQALGQGPQFIFQYYEEEERQRGNFPDRFSGHQFPNYSSELNVNALLLGDSALYLCASSLTGRRNIQYFGAGTRLSVL.

The chain recombines TRBV20-1 with TRBJ2-7, with 9 nucleotides matching TRBD1. In germline, CDR1 is DFQATT, CDR2 SNEGSKA (reference sequence). The ends lost 5 bases at V and 5 bases at J; junction bases unmatched: 1. The CDR3 runs to 11 residues. The CDR3 sequence is CSAGQGHEQYF. CDR3 in DNA: TGCAGTGCTGGACAGGGGCACGAGCAGTACTTC.

This clonotype has a handful of counts. The rearrangement links TRBV9 to TRBJ2-1; D call uncertain. V gave up 7 bases and J gave up 9 bases, with 17 bases separating them. The CDR3 has 13 residues. Germline lookup yields CDR1 SGDLS and CDR2 YYNGEE. The DNA of the CDR3 is TGTGCCAGCGGGTCCAGCGACCCCGGTGAGCAGTTCTTC. Residues: CASGSSDPGEQFF.

This clonotype was seen a few times. The rearrangement joins TRBV20-1 to TRBJ2-3; a possible D gene is TRBD1 (5 bases). The CDR3 is 13 amino acids. CDR1 DFQATT and CDR2 SNEGSKA come from the germline V gene (reference sequence). The V and J ends lost 6 bases and 3 bases respectively, with 13 bases between them. CDR3 sequence: CSARWGITDTQYF. The CDR3 coding sequence is TGCAGTGCACGGTGGGGCATAACAGATACGCAGTATTTT.

Here the CDR3 reads CASSPRSGTSGYNEQFF. The CDR3 coding sequence is TGTGCCAGCAGCCCAAGATCAGGGACTAGCGGATACAATGAGCAGTTCTTC. The chain has TRBV14 and TRBJ2-1; 11 bases agree with TRBD2. CDR3 length: 17 residues. Germline CDR1 reads SGHDN; CDR2 reads FVKESK. The ends lost 4 bases at V and 4 bases at J; junction bases unmatched: 9.

There are a few counts of this clonotype. CDR3 sequence (DNA): TGTGCCAGCACCGGACTAGCGAGCTATGAGCAGTTCTTC. Protein sequence: CASTGLASYEQFF. The V call is TRBV6-2 or TRBV6-3, the J call TRBJ2-1, with TRBD2 matching 9 bases. This CDR3 contains 13 residues. Germline V gene sequence: CDR1 MNHEY, CDR2 SVGEGT. V lost 7 bases to trimming and J lost 8 bases; unmatched junction nucleotides: 6.

A few counts support this clonotype. The chain links TRBV14 to TRBJ2-1; D gene unclear. V dropped 0 bases and J dropped 8 bases, with 14 bases sitting between them. The CDR3 length is 15 residues. CDR1 SGHDN and CDR2 FVKESK come from the germline V gene. The CDR3 bases are TGTGCCAGCAGCCAAGACTCTCTACCCTCCCATGAGCAGTTCTTC. This gives the protein CASSQDSLPSHEQFF.

This sequence joins TRBV6-6 and TRBJ1-4; unclear D gene. CDR1 MNHNY and CDR2 SVGAGI come from the germline V gene (reference sequence). The CDR3 loop spans 13 amino acids. The V gene lost 0 bases and the J gene lost 7 bases, with 6 bases spanning the gap. In nucleotides, the CDR3 is TGTGCCAGCAGTTACTCGAAGGCTGAAAAACTGTTTTTT. Its translation: CASSYSKAEKLFF.

J is TRBJ1-4 and V is TRBV12-5; D gene ambiguous. The germline V and J ends were trimmed by 1 base and 8 bases, with 2 bases remaining between them. This CDR3 is 11 amino acids long. Germline-derived CDR1 and CDR2 are LGHNT and FRNRAP. The CDR3 here is CASGLEEKLFF. For the CDR3, the DNA is TGTGCTAGTGGTTTGGAAGAAAAACTGTTTTTT.

This clonotype was recorded once. The V call is TRBV29-1, the J call TRBJ1-1; no reliable D call. Germline V lookup: CDR1 SQVTM, CDR2 ANQGSEA. Trimming pared 4 bases from V and 1 base from J, leaving 13 bases between. The length of the CDR3 is 14 residues. The CDR3 DNA follows: TGCAGCGTTGGGTATCGGCAGAAGAACACTGAAGCTTTCTTT. It codes for CSVGYRQKNTEAFF.